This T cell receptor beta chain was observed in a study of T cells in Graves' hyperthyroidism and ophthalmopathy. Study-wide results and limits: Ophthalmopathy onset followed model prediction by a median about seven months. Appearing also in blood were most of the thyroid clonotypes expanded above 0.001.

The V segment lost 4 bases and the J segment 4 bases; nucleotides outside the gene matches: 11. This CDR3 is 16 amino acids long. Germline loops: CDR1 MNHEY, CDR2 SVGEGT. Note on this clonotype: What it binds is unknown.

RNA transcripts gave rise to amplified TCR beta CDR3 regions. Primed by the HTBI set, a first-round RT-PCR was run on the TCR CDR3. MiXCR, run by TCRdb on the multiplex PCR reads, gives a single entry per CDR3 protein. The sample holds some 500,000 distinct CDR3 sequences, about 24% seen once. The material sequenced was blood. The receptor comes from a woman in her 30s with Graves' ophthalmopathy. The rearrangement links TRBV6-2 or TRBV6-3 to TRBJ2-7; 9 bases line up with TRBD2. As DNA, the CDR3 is TGTGCCAGCAGTTTCCCCCCGGGACTAGCAACGTACGAGCAGTACTTC. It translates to CASSFPPGLATYEQYF.